The 30 T cell receptor beta chains below all came from one sample that was sequenced in a study of blood T cell repertoires in COVID-19. Measured with immunoSEQ multiplex PCR; TCRdb has only the in-frame clones, and not every one. The sample carries about 180,000 clones, about 88% recorded once. Sequencing was performed on PBMCs or T cells enriched from blood (not recorded which). These receptors all come from a human donor with acute COVID-19. The donor label of this sample is uncertain.

The rearrangement joins TRBV11-2 to TRBJ2-5; no firm D call. The germline CDR1 and CDR2 sequences are SGHAT and FQNNGV. The CDR3 contains 12 residues. The V end was cut by 5 bases, the J end by 5 bases, with 9 bases between. CDR3 bases: TGTGCCAGCAGCCTAGGCAGGGAGACCCAGTACTTC. As protein: CASSLGRETQYF.

The chain recombines TRBV29-1 with TRBJ1-1, with TRBD1 as a possible D gene (6 bases). The CDR3 has 13 amino acids. The V gene's germline CDR1 is SQVTM and CDR2 ANQGSEA. Trimming left V 5 bases short and J 2 bases short, with 12 bases between. The CDR3 DNA follows: TGCAGCGTTCTCGGGACACCAAACACTGAAGCTTTCTTT. Its translation: CSVLGTPNTEAFF.

This rearrangement joins TRBV6-4 to TRBJ2-2; the D gene is possibly TRBD1 (6 bases). The CDR3 runs 15 residues. Trimming left V 4 bases short and J 1 base short, with 10 bases between. Germline lookup yields CDR1 MRHNA and CDR2 SNTAGT. CDR3 coding DNA: TGTGCCAGCAGTGCCCTGACAGGGAACACCGGGGAGCTGTTTTTT. Protein product: CASSALTGNTGELFF.

This clone has only one observation. V and J are TRBV5-1 and TRBJ1-2; D uncertain. The CDR3 sequence is 13 residues long. Germline V gene data show CDR1 as SGHRS and CDR2 as YFSETQ. V was cut by 4 bases and J by 3 bases, with 10 bases left in between. The CDR3 spells CASSRDTYYGYTF. The CDR3 DNA reads as TGCGCCAGCAGCCGAGACACCTACTATGGCTACACCTTC.

This clone was counted once. This chain joins TRBV5-6 and TRBJ2-7; 11 bases line up with TRBD1. Germline trimming cut 5 bases from V and 1 base from J; bases unmatched to any gene: 8. This CDR3 is built from 16 residues. CDR1 and CDR2 (germline): SGHDT, YYEEEE. This CDR3 reads CASRSLGTGGSYEQYF. The CDR3 nucleotides are TGTGCCAGCAGATCCCTCGGGACAGGGGGTTCCTACGAGCAGTACTTC. Looking up the rest from reference TRBV5-6 and TRBJ2-7 gives the full variable domain: DAGVTQSPTHLIKTRGQQVTLRCSPKSGHDTVSWYQQALGQGPQFIFQYYEEEERQRGNFPDRFSGHQFPNYSSELNVNALLLGDSALYLCASRSLGTGGSYEQYFGPGTRLTVT.

The CDR3 is CASSQDSGGLSYEQYF. DNA for the CDR3: TGCGCCAGCAGCCAAGATTCAGGGGGGCTCTCCTACGAGCAGTACTTC. This chain uses TRBV4-3 with TRBJ2-7, with a weak D call TRBD1 (7 bases). This CDR3 region has 16 residues. V shed 0 bases and J shed 0 bases, with 12 bases lying between them. CDR1 is LGHNA, CDR2 YSLEER, per germline.

The CDR3, as DNA: TGTGCCAGCAGCTTAGGACCTCAGGGCAATGAGCAGTTCTTC. This gives the protein CASSLGPQGNEQFF. The chain has TRBV7-7 and TRBJ2-1, with a tentative D call TRBD1 (5 bases). Germline V gives CDR1 SSHAT, CDR2 FNYEAQ (reference sequence). Trimming cost V 1 base and J 6 bases, with 10 bases left between them. This CDR3 comprises 14 residues.

This clone was seen more than once but under ten times. The chain has TRBV11-2 and TRBJ1-4; D is unclear. The CDR3 sequence is 15 residues long. CDR1 and CDR2 (germline): SGHAT, FQNNGV. With 0 bases removed from V and 5 bases from J, the gap between germline ends came to 10 bases. Written as DNA, the CDR3 is TGTGCCAGCAGCTTAGAGCACGGGAGAAATGAAAAACTGTTTTTT. Its protein product is CASSLEHGRNEKLFF.

This chain links TRBV30 with TRBJ1-2; D possibly corresponds to TRBD1 (5 bases). This CDR3 has 15 residues. V gave up 2 bases and J gave up 5 bases, with 18 bases separating them. Germline V gene lookup returns CDR1 GTSNPN and CDR2 SVGIG (reference sequence). The CDR3 DNA is TGTGCCTGGAGTCTTTTTATGGAAAGGGGATATGGCTACACCTTC. Protein: CAWSLFMERGYGYTF.

The chain links TRBV4-3 to TRBJ2-3; D remains ambiguous. The CDR3 length is 14 residues. V lost 0 bases to trimming and J lost 5 bases, with 9 bases between them. Germline V CDR1 and CDR2: LGHNA, YSLEER. This CDR3 is CASSQEYELDTQYF. Here the CDR3 DNA reads TGCGCCAGCAGCCAAGAGTATGAGCTAGATACGCAGTATTTT.

The rearrangement links TRBV19 to TRBJ1-1, with TRBD1 matching over 8 bases. Germline CDR1 LNHDA, CDR2 SQIVND (reference sequence). The CDR3 extends over 14 amino acids. V lost 5 bases, J lost 2 bases, and 4 bases stayed unmatched. The CDR3: CASSSQGGNTEAFF. The CDR3 DNA reads TGTGCCAGTAGTTCACAGGGGGGTAACACTGAAGCTTTCTTT.

V usage is TRBV11-2 and J usage is TRBJ1-5, with 9 bases identical to TRBD1. The ends lost 5 bases at V and 9 bases at J; junction bases unmatched: 5. Germline V lookup: CDR1 SGHAT, CDR2 FQNNGV. The CDR3 spans 13 residues. The CDR3 loop reads CASSRGQGTPQHF. The DNA for the CDR3 is TGTGCCAGCAGCCGGGGACAGGGCACGCCCCAGCATTTT.

In its sample, this clone was seen a few times. The chain recombines TRBV19 with TRBJ1-2, with TRBD1 identical over 10 bases. Germline assignment: CDR1 LNHDA and CDR2 SQIVND (reference sequence). Germline trimming cut 9 bases from V and 4 bases from J; bases unmatched to any gene: 8. The CDR3 consists of 14 residues. The CDR3 nucleotides are TGTGCCAGCCAGCCGACAGGGGGCATCTATGGCTACACCTTC. The encoded protein is CASQPTGGIYGYTF. The full variable domain, completed using reference TRBV19 and TRBJ1-2, is DGGITQSPKYLFRKEGQNVTLSCEQNLNHDAMYWYRQDPGQGLRLIYYSQIVNDFQKGDIAEGYSVSREKKESFPLTVTSAQKNPTAFYLCASQPTGGIYGYTFGSGTRLTVV.

The genes are TRBV27 and TRBJ1-1, with D perhaps TRBD1 (5 bases). The CDR3 loop spans 14 amino acids. Germline V lookup: CDR1 MNHEY, CDR2 SMNVEV (reference sequence). V lost 5 bases and J 4 bases, leaving 14 bases between the germline ends. CDR3 in amino acids: CASSGPGRGTEAFF. In nucleotides, the CDR3 is TGTGCCAGCAGTGGCCCGGGGAGGGGCACTGAAGCTTTCTTT.

This clone was observed a few times. CDR3 DNA: TGTGCCAGCAGTGGACAGACCAATCAGCCCCAGCATTTT. It codes for CASSGQTNQPQHF. The rearrangement uses TRBV7-2 and TRBJ1-5; D may be TRBD1 (6 bases). This CDR3 region has 13 residues. Per the germline V gene, CDR1 is SGHTA and CDR2 is FQGNSA. The V end was cut by 6 bases, the J end by 3 bases, with 9 bases between.

The V call is TRBV30, the J call TRBJ1-4; TRBD1 agrees at 7 bases. Germline CDR1 reads GTSNPN; CDR2 reads SVGIG (reference sequence). Trimming cost V 5 bases and J 7 bases; bases outside gene matches: 10. The CDR3 contains 14 residues. The CDR3 sequence is CAWASIQGSEKLFF. The CDR3 DNA reads TGTGCCTGGGCCTCCATACAGGGGAGTGAAAAACTGTTTTTT.

This sequence joins TRBV7-9 and TRBJ1-5; D uncertain. CDR1 SEHNR and CDR2 FQNEAQ come from the germline V gene (reference sequence). V gave up 1 base and J gave up 4 bases, with 14 bases separating them. The CDR3 length is 16 residues. In DNA form, the CDR3 reads TGTGCCAGCAGCTTAGGCAAGATGGGCAGAAATCAGCCCCAGCATTTT. Its translation: CASSLGKMGRNQPQHF.

The J gene is TRBJ2-5, the V gene TRBV4-1; 8 bases align to TRBD1. CDR1 and CDR2 (germline): MGHRA, YSYEKL. The CDR3 extends over 15 amino acids. Losses at the gene ends were 4 bases for V and 1 base for J; bases not matched to a gene: 5. The DNA for the CDR3 is TGCGCCAGCAGCCGAGCACAGGGGGTCCAAGAGACCCAGTACTTC. This translates into CASSRAQGVQETQYF.

The chain couples TRBV9 to TRBJ1-6, with 7 bases lining up with TRBD1. CDR1 SGDLS and CDR2 YYNGEE come from the germline V gene. The CDR3 has 17 amino acids. With V trimmed by 3 bases and J by 7 bases, 13 bases remained unmatched. CDR3 sequence reads: CASSGGIGGTANSPLHF. CDR3 DNA sequence: TGTGCCAGCAGCGGGGGCATTGGGGGGACAGCAAATTCACCCCTCCACTTT.

This clone was seen only once. This rearrangement joins TRBV5-1 to TRBJ2-7, with D unresolved. Trimming shortened V by 2 bases and J by 2 bases, and 14 bases separated the two germline ends. The CDR3 has 15 residues. Germline CDR1 SGHRS, CDR2 YFSETQ. CDR3: CASSFGQADPYEQYF. The CDR3 DNA follows: TGCGCCAGCAGCTTTGGGCAGGCCGACCCCTACGAGCAGTACTTC.

V usage is TRBV30 and J usage is TRBJ2-7; TRBD1 is a possible D gene (5 bases). The CDR3 loop spans 14 amino acids. The V gene lost 1 base and the J gene lost 3 bases, with 13 bases spanning the gap. Germline CDR1 reads GTSNPN; CDR2 reads SVGIG (reference sequence). The CDR3 reads CAWSAPTEDYEQYF. The DNA of the CDR3 is TGTGCCTGGAGTGCTCCGACAGAGGACTACGAGCAGTACTTC.

The chain carries TRBV5-4 and TRBJ2-5; 9 positions match TRBD2. The V gene end was trimmed by 2 bases and the J gene end by 5 bases; junction bases not matched to a gene: 7. The CDR3 has 15 amino acids. Germline assignment: CDR1 SGHNT and CDR2 YYREEE (reference sequence). CDR3 sequence: CASSLVPSGAETQYF. The CDR3 nucleotides read TGTGCCAGCAGCTTAGTACCTAGCGGGGCGGAGACCCAGTACTTC. The full variable domain, its missing parts supplied by reference TRBV5-4 and TRBJ2-5, is ETGVTQSPTHLIKTRGQQVTLRCSSQSGHNTVSWYQQALGQGPQFIFQYYREEENGRGNFPPRFSGLQFPNYSSELNVNALELDDSALYLCASSLVPSGAETQYFGPGTRLLVL.

As for this clone: Other nucleotide sequences in the sample specify the same CDR3. The DNA of the CDR3 is TGTGCCAGCAGTTACACTGCAACTAATGAAAAACTGTTTTTT. As protein: CASSYTATNEKLFF. The chain couples TRBV6-5 to TRBJ1-4; no definite D call. CDR3 length equals 14 residues. V was clipped by 2 bases and J by 0 bases, with 4 bases between them. The germline V gene encodes CDR1 MNHEY and CDR2 SVGAGI.

This chain joins TRBV7-2 and TRBJ2-1, with D possibly TRBD1 on 5 matching bases. V lost 5 bases and J lost 9, with 14 bases in between. The germline gives CDR1 SGHTA, CDR2 FQGNSA. The CDR3 covers 13 residues. The CDR3 loop is CASSGQSTGEQFF. The CDR3 nucleotides read TGTGCCAGCAGCGGGCAGAGTACAGGTGAGCAGTTCTTC.

The J gene is TRBJ1-2, the V gene TRBV4-3; weak D call: TRBD1 (5 bases). The CDR3 totals 14 residues. Germline V lookup: CDR1 LGHNA, CDR2 YSLEER. V lost 1 base, J lost 8 bases, and 14 bases lay in between. The CDR3 loop reads CASSQAEGGVGYTF. CDR3 nucleotide sequence: TGCGCCAGCAGCCAAGCGGAAGGAGGGGTCGGCTACACCTTC.

There are a few counts of this clone. The chain uses TRBV10-1 and TRBJ2-7, with 8 bases aligning to TRBD2. The CDR3 totals 15 residues. CDR1 and CDR2 from the germline V gene are WNHNN and SYGVQD (reference sequence). The V segment lost 6 bases and the J segment 4 bases; nucleotides outside the gene matches: 11. The CDR3 is CASSPQERGTYEQYF. CDR3 coding DNA: TGCGCCAGCAGCCCTCAAGAGCGGGGGACGTACGAGCAGTACTTC.

The chain joins TRBV13 to TRBJ2-7; D may be TRBD2 (5 bases). The V and J ends lost 2 bases and 0 bases respectively, with 23 bases between them. This CDR3 has 19 amino acids. Germline assignment: CDR1 PRHDT and CDR2 FYEKMQ (reference sequence). DNA of the CDR3: TGTGCCAGCAGCTTATTAGGCGGGCTTCCCACTAAGAGCTCCTACGAGCAGTACTTC. Protein sequence: CASSLLGGLPTKSSYEQYF.

The J gene is TRBJ2-7, the V gene TRBV21-1; the table's D call, TRBD1, has no DNA check behind it. TRBV21-1 is a pseudogene segment. The CDR3 consists of 16 residues. CDR3 amino acids: CASSKEGDRASYEQYF. For the CDR3, the DNA is TGTGCCAGCAGCAAAGAGGGGGACAGGGCCTCCTACGAGCAGTACTTC.

This chain connects TRBV7-9 to TRBJ2-7; 8 nucleotides line up with TRBD1. The germline V gene has CDR1 SEHNR and CDR2 FQNEAQ (reference sequence). CDR3 length equals 16 residues. Unmatched junction bases numbered 15, after V lost 2 bases and J lost 9 bases. CDR3 nucleotides: TGTGCCAGCAGCTTATCCACGAAGAGACAGGGGATTGGGCAGTACTTC. Residues: CASSLSTKRQGIGQYF.

With respect to this clone: A read error may account for a junction end that differs from germline. This chain uses TRBV6-4 with TRBJ2-3; TRBD1 aligns across 8 bases. The CDR3 extends over 14 amino acids. The germline V gene encodes CDR1 MRHNA and CDR2 SNTAGT. CDR3: CASSPGQGTDTQYF. CDR3 coding DNA: TGTGCCAGCTCCCCCGGACAGGGCACGGATACGCAGTATTTT.